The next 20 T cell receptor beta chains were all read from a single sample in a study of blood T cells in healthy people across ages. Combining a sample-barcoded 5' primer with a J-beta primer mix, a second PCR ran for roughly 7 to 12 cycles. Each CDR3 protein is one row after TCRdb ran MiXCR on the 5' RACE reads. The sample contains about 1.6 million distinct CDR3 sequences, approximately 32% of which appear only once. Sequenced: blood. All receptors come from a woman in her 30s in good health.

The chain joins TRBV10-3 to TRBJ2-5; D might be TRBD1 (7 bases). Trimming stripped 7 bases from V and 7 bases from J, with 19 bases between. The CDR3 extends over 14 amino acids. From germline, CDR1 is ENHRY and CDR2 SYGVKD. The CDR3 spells CAITQGGEGGTQYF. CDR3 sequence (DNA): TGTGCCATCACCCAGGGGGGTGAAGGAGGGACCCAGTACTTC.

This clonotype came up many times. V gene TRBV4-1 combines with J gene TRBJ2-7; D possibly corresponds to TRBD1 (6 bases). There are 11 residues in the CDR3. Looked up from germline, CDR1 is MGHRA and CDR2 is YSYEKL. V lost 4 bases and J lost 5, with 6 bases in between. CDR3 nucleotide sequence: TGCGCCAGCAGCCGGGACAACGAGCAGTACTTC. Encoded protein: CASSRDNEQYF.

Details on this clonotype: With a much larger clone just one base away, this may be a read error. The chain's CDR3 is CSASSIARATDTQYF. The CDR3, as DNA: TGCAGTGCTAGCTCTATAGCGAGGGCCACAGATACGCAGTATTTT. The chain joins TRBV20-1 to TRBJ2-3; D is possibly TRBD2 (5 bases). This CDR3 is built from 15 residues. The ends were cut back, 3 bases at V and 2 bases at J, with 15 bases in the middle. The V gene's germline CDR1 is DFQATT and CDR2 SNEGSKA (reference sequence).

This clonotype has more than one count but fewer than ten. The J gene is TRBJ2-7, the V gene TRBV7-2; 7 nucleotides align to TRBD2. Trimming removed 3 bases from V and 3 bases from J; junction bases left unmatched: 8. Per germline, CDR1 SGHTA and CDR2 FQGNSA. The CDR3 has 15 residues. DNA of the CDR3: TGTGCCAGCAGCTTTTCGGGTGGGGGGGGCTACGAGCAGTACTTC. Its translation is CASSFSGGGGYEQYF.

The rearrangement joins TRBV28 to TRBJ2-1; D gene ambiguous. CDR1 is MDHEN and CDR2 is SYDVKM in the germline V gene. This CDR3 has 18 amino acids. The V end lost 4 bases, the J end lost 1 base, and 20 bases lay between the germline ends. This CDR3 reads CASSSPSPATTSYNEQFF. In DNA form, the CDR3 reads TGTGCCAGCAGTTCCCCCTCGCCCGCGACAACTTCCTACAATGAGCAGTTCTTC.

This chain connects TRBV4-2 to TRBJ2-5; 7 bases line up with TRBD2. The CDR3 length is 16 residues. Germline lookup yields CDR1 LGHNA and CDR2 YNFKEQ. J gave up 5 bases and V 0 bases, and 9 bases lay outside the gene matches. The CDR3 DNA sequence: TGTGCCAGCAGCCAAGAGTGGGGGGGTAACACGGAGACCCAGTACTTC. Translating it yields CASSQEWGGNTETQYF.

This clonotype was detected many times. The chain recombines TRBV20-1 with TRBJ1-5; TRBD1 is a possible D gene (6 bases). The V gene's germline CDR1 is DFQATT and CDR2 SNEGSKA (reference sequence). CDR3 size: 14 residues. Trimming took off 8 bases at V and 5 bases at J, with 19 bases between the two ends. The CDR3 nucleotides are TGCAGTACCTCAGAGGGCAGGGGTTATCAGCCCCAGCATTTT. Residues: CSTSEGRGYQPQHF.

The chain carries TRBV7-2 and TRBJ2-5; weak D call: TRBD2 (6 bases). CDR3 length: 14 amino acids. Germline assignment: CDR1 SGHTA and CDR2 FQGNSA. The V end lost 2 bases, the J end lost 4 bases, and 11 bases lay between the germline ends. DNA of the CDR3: TGTGCCAGCAGCTTAACGGGAGAGCGAGAGACCCAGTACTTC. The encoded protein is CASSLTGERETQYF.

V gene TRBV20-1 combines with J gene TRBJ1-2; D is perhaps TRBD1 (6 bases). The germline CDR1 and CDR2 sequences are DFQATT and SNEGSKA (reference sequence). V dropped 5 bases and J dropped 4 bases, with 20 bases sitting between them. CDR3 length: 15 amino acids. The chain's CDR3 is CSAGPGGGVSYGYTF. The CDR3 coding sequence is TGCAGTGCTGGCCCTGGCGGGGGCGTGAGCTATGGCTACACCTTC.

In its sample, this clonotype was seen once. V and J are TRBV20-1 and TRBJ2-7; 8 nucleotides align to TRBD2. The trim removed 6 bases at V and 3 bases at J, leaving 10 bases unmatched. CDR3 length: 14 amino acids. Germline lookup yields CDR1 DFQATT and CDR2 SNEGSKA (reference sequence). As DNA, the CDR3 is TGCAGTGCAACGCCTCGGGCGGGGGGCTACGAGCAGTACTTC. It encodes CSATPRAGGYEQYF.

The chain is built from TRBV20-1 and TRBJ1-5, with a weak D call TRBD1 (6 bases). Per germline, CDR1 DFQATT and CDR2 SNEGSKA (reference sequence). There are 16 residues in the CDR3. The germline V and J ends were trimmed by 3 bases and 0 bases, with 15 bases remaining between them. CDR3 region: CSASRDRIYSNQPQHF. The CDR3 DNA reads TGCAGTGCTAGTAGAGACAGGATTTATAGCAATCAGCCCCAGCATTTT.

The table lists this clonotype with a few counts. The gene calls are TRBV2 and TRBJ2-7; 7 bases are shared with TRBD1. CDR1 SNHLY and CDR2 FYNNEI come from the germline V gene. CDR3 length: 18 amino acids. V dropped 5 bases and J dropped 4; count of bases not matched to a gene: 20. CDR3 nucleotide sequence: TGTGCCAGCAGTTCCGGACAGGCCGTCCTTCCATCTAGTTACGAGCAGTACTTC. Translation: CASSSGQAVLPSSYEQYF.

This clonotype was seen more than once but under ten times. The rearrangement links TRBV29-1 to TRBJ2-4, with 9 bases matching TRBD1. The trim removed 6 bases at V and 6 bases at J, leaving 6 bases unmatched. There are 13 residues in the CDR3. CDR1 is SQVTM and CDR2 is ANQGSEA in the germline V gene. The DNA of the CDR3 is TGCAGCGTAGAACAGGGGGCGGGAAACATTCAGTACTTC. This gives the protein CSVEQGAGNIQYF. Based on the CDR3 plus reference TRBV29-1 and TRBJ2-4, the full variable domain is SAVISQKPSRDICQRGTSLTIQCQVDSQVTMMFWYRQQPGQSLTLIATANQGSEATYESGFVIDKFPISRPNLTFSTLTVSNMSPEDSSIYLCSVEQGAGNIQYFGAGTRLSVL.

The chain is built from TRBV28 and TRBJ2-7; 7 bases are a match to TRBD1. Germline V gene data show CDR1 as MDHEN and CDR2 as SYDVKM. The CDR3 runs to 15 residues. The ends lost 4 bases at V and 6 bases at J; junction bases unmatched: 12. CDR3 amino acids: CASSYDHRGLGEQYF. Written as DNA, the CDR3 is TGTGCCAGCAGTTACGACCACAGGGGTTTGGGCGAGCAGTACTTC.

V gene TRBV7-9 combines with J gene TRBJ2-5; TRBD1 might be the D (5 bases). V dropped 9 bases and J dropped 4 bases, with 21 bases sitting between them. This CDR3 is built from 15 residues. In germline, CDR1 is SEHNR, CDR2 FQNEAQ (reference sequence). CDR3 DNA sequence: TGTGCCAGTAGAATCCCAGGGAATCAGACAGAGACCCAGTACTTC. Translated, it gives CASRIPGNQTETQYF.

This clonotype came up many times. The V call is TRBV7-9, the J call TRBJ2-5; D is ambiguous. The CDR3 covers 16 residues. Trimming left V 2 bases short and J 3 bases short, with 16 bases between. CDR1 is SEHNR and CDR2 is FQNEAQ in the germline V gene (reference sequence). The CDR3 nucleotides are TGTGCCAGCAGCTTATATCCGGGCGTCAAAGAAGAGACCCAGTACTTC. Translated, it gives CASSLYPGVKEETQYF.

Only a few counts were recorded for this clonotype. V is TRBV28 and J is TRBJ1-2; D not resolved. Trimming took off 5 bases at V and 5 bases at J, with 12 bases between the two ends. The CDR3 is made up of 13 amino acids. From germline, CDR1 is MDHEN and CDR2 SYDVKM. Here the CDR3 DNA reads TGTGCCAGCAGTCCTCGGCCAGCATATGGCTACACCTTC. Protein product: CASSPRPAYGYTF.

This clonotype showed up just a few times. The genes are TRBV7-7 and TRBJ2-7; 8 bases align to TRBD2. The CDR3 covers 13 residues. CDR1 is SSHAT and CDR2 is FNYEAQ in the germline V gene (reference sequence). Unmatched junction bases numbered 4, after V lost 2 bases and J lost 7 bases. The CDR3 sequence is CASSLSGSLEQYF. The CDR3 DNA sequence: TGTGCCAGCAGCTTAAGCGGGAGTCTAGAGCAGTACTTC.

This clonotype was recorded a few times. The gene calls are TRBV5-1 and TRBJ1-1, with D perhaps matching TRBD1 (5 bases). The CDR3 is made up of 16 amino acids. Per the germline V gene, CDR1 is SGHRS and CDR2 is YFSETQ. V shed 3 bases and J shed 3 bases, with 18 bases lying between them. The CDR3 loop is CASSSPRRRGYTEAFF. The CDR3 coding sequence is TGCGCCAGCAGCTCACCTCGGAGGAGGGGTTACACTGAAGCTTTCTTT.

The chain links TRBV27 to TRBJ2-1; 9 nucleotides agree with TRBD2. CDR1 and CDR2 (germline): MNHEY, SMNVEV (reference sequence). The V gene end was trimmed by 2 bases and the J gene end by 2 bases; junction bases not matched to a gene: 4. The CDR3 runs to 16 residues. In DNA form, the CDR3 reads TGTGCCAGCAGTTTACTGGCGGGAGGGGCCTACAATGAGCAGTTCTTC. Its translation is CASSLLAGGAYNEQFF.